A single sample gave rise to the 29 T cell receptor beta chains below, sequenced in a study of cytomegalovirus exposure and HLA in healthy donors. A multiplex PCR was run with 60 Vbeta primers and 13 Jbeta primers. Sequencing was performed with immunoSEQ multiplex PCR; in TCRdb, only in-frame clones are kept and a portion is missing. In the table there are 110,000 to 150,000 clones, 79% of which are singletons. The sample consisted of PBMCs. These receptors were collected from a man aged 18 to 30 in good health and CMV-seronegative.

The V call is TRBV10-3, the J call TRBJ2-3, with 12 bases lining up with TRBD2. Germline V gives CDR1 ENHRY, CDR2 SYGVKD. The CDR3 spans 18 residues. Losses at the gene ends were 4 bases for V and 1 base for J; bases not matched to a gene: 9. This chain's CDR3 is CAISALPSGGVGTDTQYF. As DNA, the CDR3 is TGTGCCATCAGTGCTCTGCCTAGCGGGGGGGTTGGCACAGATACGCAGTATTTT.

This clone was seen just once. At the DNA level, this CDR3 is encoded by other sequences in the same sample as well. This chain joins TRBV27 and TRBJ2-7; possible D gene TRBD1, 5 bases. The CDR3 is 14 residues long. V lost 2 bases and J lost 3, with 11 bases in between. Germline lookup yields CDR1 MNHEY and CDR2 SMNVEV (reference sequence). CDR3 nucleotides: TGTGCCAGCAGTTTAGGGCAGGGTGGCTACGAGCAGTACTTC. Translation gives CASSLGQGGYEQYF.

This sequence joins TRBV5-4 and TRBJ2-7, with 8 bases lining up with TRBD2. This CDR3 is 16 amino acids long. The V gene end was trimmed by 2 bases and the J gene end by 4 bases; junction bases not matched to a gene: 11. Germline CDR1 SGHNT, CDR2 YYREEE (reference sequence). The CDR3 nucleotides read TGTGCCAGCAGCTTCGGGGGGGCTGGGGCGGGATACGAGCAGTACTTC. Its translation is CASSFGGAGAGYEQYF.

The rearrangement joins TRBV28 to TRBJ1-2; TRBD1 might be the D (6 bases). V was cut by 6 bases and J by 0 bases, with 14 bases left in between. The CDR3 length is 15 residues. Germline CDR1 and CDR2: MDHEN and SYDVKM. Written as DNA, the CDR3 is TGTGCCAGCAGCCCCGGGGACAAGCCTAACTATGGCTACACCTTC. It translates to CASSPGDKPNYGYTF.

The V call is TRBV11-2, the J call TRBJ1-6; the D is unclear. The CDR3 contains 14 residues. The germline V gene encodes CDR1 SGHAT and CDR2 FQNNGV. Trimming took off 1 base at V and 7 bases at J, with 8 bases between the two ends. CDR3 amino acids: CASSLVVANSPLHF. CDR3 nucleotides: TGTGCCAGCAGCTTAGTTGTAGCGAATTCACCCCTCCACTTT. Full variable domain (remainder filled in from reference TRBV11-2 and TRBJ1-6): EAGVAQSPRYKIIEKRQSVAFWCNPISGHATLYWYQQILGQGPKLLIQFQNNGVVDDSQLPKDRFSAERLKGVDSTLKIQPAKLEDSAVYLCASSLVVANSPLHFGNGTRLTVT.

The V call is TRBV15, the J call TRBJ1-5; no firm D call. CDR1 is LNHNV and CDR2 is YYDKDF in the germline V gene (reference sequence). V lost 0 bases to trimming and J lost 3 bases, with 6 bases between them. CDR3 length equals 14 residues. The CDR3 bases are TGTGCCACCAGCAGAGAAATCTCCAATCAGCCCCAGCATTTT. This translates into CATSREISNQPQHF.

This clone has just a few counts. The chain links TRBV2 to TRBJ2-7; TRBD2 is a possible D gene (7 bases). The CDR3 is 14 residues long. The V gene lost 7 bases and the J gene lost 0 bases, with 13 bases spanning the gap. CDR1 is SNHLY, CDR2 FYNNEI, per germline. This chain's CDR3 is CASTWGGSSYEQYF. CDR3 nucleotides: TGTGCCAGCACCTGGGGGGGCTCCTCCTACGAGCAGTACTTC.

This sequence joins TRBV7-9 and TRBJ2-7; 7 bases are shared with TRBD2. Germline-derived CDR1 and CDR2 are SEHNR and FQNEAQ (reference sequence). V shed 4 bases and J 0 bases; nucleotides not matched to a gene: 3. This CDR3 comprises 14 residues. CDR3 loop: CASSYGGSSYEQYF. The CDR3 coding sequence is TGTGCCAGCAGCTACGGGGGGAGCTCCTACGAGCAGTACTTC.

The V gene is TRBV6-1, the J gene TRBJ2-5, with 8 bases aligning to TRBD2. The CDR3 is 14 amino acids. Trimming at V came to 2 bases and at J to 5 bases, leaving 4 bases not matched to a gene. The germline V gene has CDR1 MNHNS and CDR2 SASEGT. This CDR3 is CASSEMRTSETQYF. As DNA, the CDR3 is TGTGCCAGCAGTGAAATGAGGACTAGCGAGACCCAGTACTTC.

V is TRBV11-2 and J is TRBJ2-5; a weak D match, TRBD1 (6 bases). Per the germline V gene, CDR1 is SGHAT and CDR2 is FQNNGV. Trimming removed 1 base at V and 5 bases at J, with 14 bases between. The CDR3 loop spans 15 amino acids. For the CDR3, the DNA is TGTGCCAGCAGCTTAGGGGGACATCCTATGGAGACCCAGTACTTC. It specifies CASSLGGHPMETQYF.

This sequence joins TRBV7-3 and TRBJ2-1, with D perhaps TRBD2 (5 bases). Per the germline V gene, CDR1 is SGHTA and CDR2 is FQGTGA. Trimming stripped 1 base from V and 10 bases from J, with 14 bases between. The CDR3 has 14 residues. The CDR3 DNA reads TGTGCCAGCAGCTTAAGCGGACTCCTAAGGGAGCAGTTCTTC. It is translated as CASSLSGLLREQFF.

The V gene is TRBV29-1, the J gene TRBJ2-2; perhaps TRBD1 as D (5 bases). This CDR3 contains 13 residues. Germline values: CDR1 SQVTM, CDR2 ANQGSEA. V lost 4 bases and J 1 base, leaving 7 bases between the germline ends. The CDR3 reads CSVVRENTGELFF. Written as DNA, the CDR3 is TGCAGCGTTGTCAGGGAGAACACCGGGGAGCTGTTTTTT.

This clone was detected only once. The chain couples TRBV6-6 to TRBJ1-2, with D uncertain. The CDR3 is 11 residues long. With 10 bases removed from V and 0 bases from J, the gap between germline ends came to 6 bases. Germline V gene lookup returns CDR1 MNHNY and CDR2 SVGAGI (reference sequence). In DNA, the CDR3 is TGTGCCATATCCTCTAACTATGGCTACACCTTC. Amino acid sequence: CAISSNYGYTF.

The genes are TRBV7-8 and TRBJ1-3; 7 bases agree with TRBD1. This CDR3 contains 15 residues. Germline V lookup: CDR1 SGHVS, CDR2 FQNEAQ. V lost 6 bases, J lost 0 bases, and 5 bases stayed unmatched. The CDR3 loop is CASRTGQSSGNTIYF. The CDR3 coding sequence is TGTGCCAGCAGAACGGGACAGAGCTCTGGAAACACCATATATTTT. The full variable domain, with the rest looked up from reference TRBV7-8 and TRBJ1-3, is GAGVSQSPRYKVAKRGQDVALRCDPISGHVSLFWYQQALGQGPEFLTYFQNEAQLDKSGLPSDRFFAERPEGSVSTLKIQRTQQEDSAVYLCASRTGQSSGNTIYFGEGSWLTVV.

The V call is TRBV9, the J call TRBJ1-2, with 9 bases identical to TRBD1. This CDR3 comprises 14 residues. Trimming cost V 4 bases and J 4 bases; bases outside gene matches: 5. Germline lookup yields CDR1 SGDLS and CDR2 YYNGEE. The CDR3 DNA reads as TGTGCCAGCAGCTTAGGACAGGGGCCCTATGGCTACACCTTC. Amino acids: CASSLGQGPYGYTF.

The chain uses TRBV9 and TRBJ2-1; 13 bases map to TRBD2. Per the germline V gene, CDR1 is SGDLS and CDR2 is YYNGEE. V was clipped by 0 bases and J by 5 bases; unmatched bases: 5. This CDR3 comprises 17 residues. The CDR3 coding sequence is TGTGCCAGCAGCGTAGCAGGGACTAGCGGGGCCCACAATGAGCAGTTCTTC. As protein: CASSVAGTSGAHNEQFF.

The J gene is TRBJ2-3, the V gene TRBV5-4; 9 bases agree with TRBD1. CDR1 is SGHNT, CDR2 YYREEE, per germline (reference sequence). V gave up 0 bases and J gave up 3 bases; unmatched junction bases: 5. CDR3 length: 16 amino acids. This CDR3 is CASSLGQGEWTDTQYF. The DNA for the CDR3 is TGTGCCAGCAGCTTGGGACAGGGGGAGTGGACAGATACGCAGTATTTT.

This clone was recorded only once. This chain links TRBV28 with TRBJ1-2, with 10 bases fitting TRBD1. Trimming at V came to 7 bases and at J to 7 bases, leaving 15 bases not matched to a gene. Germline V gives CDR1 MDHEN, CDR2 SYDVKM. This CDR3 is built from 16 residues. CDR3 bases: TGTGCCAGCATCATGCCCGGGACAGGGGTTTTTGGTGGCTACACCTTC. This encodes CASIMPGTGVFGGYTF.

The CDR3 loop reads CSVEFLAGGGAGRGYTF. CDR3 sequence (DNA): TGCAGCGTTGAATTTTTGGCGGGGGGGGGCGCGGGGAGAGGCTACACCTTC. The rearrangement joins TRBV29-1 to TRBJ1-2, with D possibly being TRBD1 (6 bases). Germline-derived CDR1 and CDR2 are SQVTM and ANQGSEA. The CDR3 is 17 residues long. The ends were cut back, 2 bases at V and 8 bases at J, with 27 bases in the middle. Complete variable domain (other parts from reference TRBV29-1 and TRBJ1-2): SAVISQKPSRDICQRGTSLTIQCQVDSQVTMMFWYRQQPGQSLTLIATANQGSEATYESGFVIDKFPISRPNLTFSTLTVSNMSPEDSSIYLCSVEFLAGGGAGRGYTFGSGTRLTVV.

The chain couples TRBV2 to TRBJ2-7, with D maybe TRBD1 (5 bases). Germline CDR1 SNHLY, CDR2 FYNNEI. This CDR3 region has 14 residues. Trimming removed 8 bases at V and 3 bases at J, with 17 bases between. Written as DNA, the CDR3 is TGTGCCAGCCTTATAGAAGACAGATTCTACGAGCAGTACTTC. Residues: CASLIEDRFYEQYF.

The CDR3 DNA follows: TGTGCCAGCAGCCAGCAAAAGGGAGGAGAAAAACTGTTTTTT. It is translated as CASSQQKGGEKLFF. The chain combines TRBV14 with TRBJ1-4, with no clear D. Per germline, CDR1 SGHDN and CDR2 FVKESK. This CDR3 has 14 amino acids. The V gene lost 3 bases and the J gene lost 8 bases, with 13 bases spanning the gap.

The V call is TRBV28, the J call TRBJ1-5; 9 bases fit TRBD1. The germline V gene has CDR1 MDHEN and CDR2 SYDVKM. V lost 4 bases to trimming and J lost 3 bases; unmatched junction nucleotides: 7. This CDR3 region has 16 residues. CDR3 sequence (DNA): TGTGCCAGCAGTTCCATGGGACAGGGATTCAATCAGCCCCAGCATTTT. Protein sequence: CASSSMGQGFNQPQHF.

The chain couples TRBV6-1 to TRBJ2-4; tentatively, D is TRBD1 (6 bases). CDR3 length: 13 amino acids. Germline V gene lookup returns CDR1 MNHNS and CDR2 SASEGT. V lost 7 bases and J 4 bases, leaving 11 bases between the germline ends. The CDR3 is CASTGGQKNIQYF. CDR3 bases: TGTGCCAGCACTGGAGGACAGAAAAACATTCAGTACTTC.

The chain joins TRBV6-1 to TRBJ1-4, with 11 bases fitting TRBD1. The CDR3 consists of 14 residues. V gave up 7 bases and J gave up 8 bases; unmatched junction bases: 6. CDR1 MNHNS and CDR2 SASEGT come from the germline V gene. CDR3 region: CASIGTGGREKLFF. CDR3 DNA: TGTGCCAGCATTGGGACAGGGGGAAGGGAAAAACTGTTTTTT.

The rearrangement links TRBV5-1 to TRBJ2-2; 9 nucleotides line up with TRBD1. Germline lookup yields CDR1 SGHRS and CDR2 YFSETQ. The CDR3 totals 14 residues. Germline trimming cut 5 bases from V and 5 bases from J; bases unmatched to any gene: 4. The CDR3 nucleotides are TGCGCCAGCAGTTTTGGACAGGGGACCGGGGAGCTGTTTTTT. Translated, it gives CASSFGQGTGELFF.

The CDR3 loop reads CAWSYRQRGNSPLHF. Written as DNA, the CDR3 is TGTGCCTGGAGTTACCGACAGCGGGGTAATTCACCCCTCCACTTT. The rearrangement uses TRBV30 and TRBJ1-6; possible D gene TRBD1, 5 bases. Between the trimmed V and J ends, which lost 2 bases and 6 bases, there was a span of 14 bases. The CDR3 extends over 15 amino acids. Germline values: CDR1 GTSNPN, CDR2 SVGIG (reference sequence).

The chain has TRBV19 and TRBJ1-5; 8 bases align to TRBD1. The CDR3 is 17 residues long. Germline assignment: CDR1 LNHDA and CDR2 SQIVND (reference sequence). The V gene end was trimmed by 5 bases and the J gene end by 9 bases; junction bases not matched to a gene: 18. CDR3 residues: CASSGERTGQTRRPQHF. As DNA, the CDR3 is TGTGCCAGTAGTGGGGAGAGGACAGGGCAGACCCGACGGCCCCAGCATTTT.

This sequence joins TRBV6-5 and TRBJ2-7, with TRBD2 matching over 7 bases. The CDR3 consists of 14 residues. J was trimmed by 2 bases and V by 5 bases; bases with no gene match: 6. Germline CDR1 is MNHEY and CDR2 is SVGAGI. CDR3 sequence: CASSVRGSPYEQYF. The CDR3 DNA is TGTGCCAGCAGTGTGCGGGGGTCCCCCTACGAGCAGTACTTC.

The CDR3 coding sequence is TGTGCCAGCAGCCCCGGGGTGGTTGAGCAGTTCTTC. As protein: CASSPGVVEQFF. The gene calls are TRBV7-9 and TRBJ2-1, with D maybe TRBD2 (5 bases). The ends were cut back, 5 bases at V and 9 bases at J, with 11 bases in the middle. This CDR3 spans 12 amino acids. Germline V gene data show CDR1 as SEHNR and CDR2 as FQNEAQ (reference sequence).